The TCR beta chain under discussion was sequenced for a study of T-cell reconstitution after alpha-beta-depleted transplantation in children. Preparation of the TCRbeta library involved a method that used unique molecular identifiers. From the PCR reads, TCRdb called clonotypes with MiXCR, one entry per CDR3 protein. The sample consists of 600,000 to 700,000 distinct CDR3 sequences, about 15% of them appearing once. The CDR3 is made up of 14 amino acids. Deletions cut 4 bases from V and 9 bases from J, with 13 bases between. Per germline, CDR1 MDHEN and CDR2 SYDVKM. The chain joins TRBV28 to TRBJ1-6; perhaps TRBD1 as D (6 bases). This specimen was PBMCs from the stem cell graft donor, taken from the stem cell graft. The clonotype comes from a human donor who donated a stem cell graft to a child with acute myeloid leukemia. The CDR3 loop is CASSSRGSGSPLHF. In DNA, the CDR3 is TGTGCCAGCAGTTCCAGGGGTTCCGGTTCACCCCTCCACTTT.